The sequence of this T cell receptor beta chain was determined in a study of T-cell memory formation after mild COVID-19. Each CDR3 protein is one row after TCRdb ran MiXCR on the 5' RACE reads. In the table there are approximately 430,000 distinct CDR3 sequences, under 25% of which are singletons. This CDR3 has 15 residues. Germline V gives CDR1 SQVTM, CDR2 ANQGSEA. Trimming removed 5 bases from V and 2 bases from J, with 13 bases in between. Comments on this clonotype: What it recognizes is unknown.

Study findings and constraints: The authors left the SARS-CoV-2 specificity of second-wave clones peaking on day 37 unconfirmed.

Sequencing was done on a sample of PBMCs or a T cell subset sorted from them (not recorded which). This chain uses TRBV29-1 with TRBJ2-6; no clear D. This sequence originates from an adult woman who had mild COVID-19 (a few samples of this study predate the infection). Cell type and time point are not known. The CDR3 spells CSVLSGVTGANVLTF. The CDR3, as DNA: TGCAGCGTTCTTTCGGGCGTTACTGGGGCCAACGTCCTGACTTTC.